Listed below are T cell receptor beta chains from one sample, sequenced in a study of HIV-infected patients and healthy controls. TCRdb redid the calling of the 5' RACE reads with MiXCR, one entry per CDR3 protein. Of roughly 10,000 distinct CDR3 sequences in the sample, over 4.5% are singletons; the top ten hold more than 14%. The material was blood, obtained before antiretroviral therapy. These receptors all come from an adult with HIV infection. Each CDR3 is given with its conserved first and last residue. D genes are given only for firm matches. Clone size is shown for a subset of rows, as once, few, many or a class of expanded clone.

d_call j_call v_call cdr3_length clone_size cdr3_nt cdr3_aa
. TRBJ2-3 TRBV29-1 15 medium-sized TGCAGCGTTGAAGATGGGGTCATCTTCACAGATACGCAGTATTTT CSVEDGVIFTDTQYF
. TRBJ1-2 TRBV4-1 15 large TGCGCCAGCAGCCAAGATTTGGGACTGGAATATGGCTACACCTTC CASSQDLGLEYGYTF
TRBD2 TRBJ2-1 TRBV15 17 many TGTGCCACCAGCGGGCCGTCGGCGGGACTAGTCGATAATGAGCAGTTCTTC CATSGPSAGLVDNEQFF
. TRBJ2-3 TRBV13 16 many TGTGCCAGCGGTTCGAGGGGGGGGTCCGTAACGAATACGCAGTATTTT CASGSRGGSVTNTQYF
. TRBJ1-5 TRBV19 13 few TGTGCCAGTAGTATAGGGGGGGATCAGCCCCAGCATTTT CASSIGGDQPQHF
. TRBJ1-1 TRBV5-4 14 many TGTGCCAGCAGCTTGGCCGGGATAGCCATTGAAGCTTTCTTT CASSLAGIAIEAFF
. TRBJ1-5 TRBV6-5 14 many TGTGCCAGCATGGCGGGGGTCGGCAATCAGCCCCAGCATTTT CASMAGVGNQPQHF
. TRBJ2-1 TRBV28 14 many TGTGCCAGCAGTTTAATCAGCCAGGGTAATGAGCAGTTCTTC CASSLISQGNEQFF
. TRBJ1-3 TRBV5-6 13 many TGTGCCAGCAGCTGGTCCTCTGGAAACACCATATATTTT CASSWSSGNTIYF
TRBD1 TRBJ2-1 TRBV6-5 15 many TGTGCCAGCAGTTATTCGTGGGACAGCAACAATGAGCAGTTCTTC CASSYSWDSNNEQFF
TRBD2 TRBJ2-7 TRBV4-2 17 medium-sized TGTGCCAGCAGCCAAGATGATCTAGCGGGGGGGCCCAGCGAGCAGTACTTC CASSQDDLAGGPSEQYF
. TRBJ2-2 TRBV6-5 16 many TGTGCCAGCAGTTACTCGAGGCTGGCAGGCACCGGGGAGCTGTTTTTT CASSYSRLAGTGELFF
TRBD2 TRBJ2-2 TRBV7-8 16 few TGTGCCAGCAGCCTTAGCGGGGGGGCCGGGGCCGGGGAGCTGTTTTTT CASSLSGGAGAGELFF
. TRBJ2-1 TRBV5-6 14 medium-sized TGTGCCAGCAGCTTGGAGACAGATTTCAATGAGCAGTTCTTC CASSLETDFNEQFF
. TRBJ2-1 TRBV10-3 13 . TGTGCCATCAGTGGAACTCCAGGAACTGAGCAGTTCTTC CAISGTPGTEQFF
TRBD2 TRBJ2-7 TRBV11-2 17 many TGTGCCAGCAGCTTTAGCGGGGGGGGGGGGACCACCTACGAGCAGTACTTC CASSFSGGGGTTYEQYF
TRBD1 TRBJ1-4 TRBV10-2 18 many TGCGCCAGCAGGGGACAGGGACCCGGGGATGCAACTAATGAAAAACTGTTTTTT CASRGQGPGDATNEKLFF
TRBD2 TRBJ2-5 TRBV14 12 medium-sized TGTGCCAGCAGCCCGGGAGGTTGGGCCCAGTACTTC CASSPGGWAQYF
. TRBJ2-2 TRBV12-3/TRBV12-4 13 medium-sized TGTGCCAGCACCCCACCAGCAACCGGGGAGCTGTTTTTT CASTPPATGELFF
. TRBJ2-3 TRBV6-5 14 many TGTGCCAGCAGTTACCTGGGTCTCGAAGATACGCAGTATTTT CASSYLGLEDTQYF
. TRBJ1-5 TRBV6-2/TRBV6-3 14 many TGTGCCAGCAGTTTGGGGACTCAGAGTCAGCCCCAGCATTTT CASSLGTQSQPQHF
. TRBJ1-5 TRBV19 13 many TGTGCCAGTAGGAACAGGGGCAATCAGCCCCAGCATTTT CASRNRGNQPQHF
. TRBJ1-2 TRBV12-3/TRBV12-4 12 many TGTGCCAGCAGTTTGAGTAGCTATGGCTACACCTTC CASSLSSYGYTF
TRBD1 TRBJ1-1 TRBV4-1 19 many TGCGCCAGCAGTGCCGGCTGGCCGACAGGGAGATACGAGAACACTGAAGCTTTCTTT CASSAGWPTGRYENTEAFF
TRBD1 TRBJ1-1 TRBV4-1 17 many TGCGCCAGCAGCCAACCTAACTACGGACAGGGGAACACTGAAGCTTTCTTT CASSQPNYGQGNTEAFF
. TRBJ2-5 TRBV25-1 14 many TGTGCCAGCAGTGAAGGGGGGGCTCAAGAGACCCAGTACTTC CASSEGGAQETQYF
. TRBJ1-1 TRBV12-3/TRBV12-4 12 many TGTGCCAGCAGTTTGTGGTACACTGAAGCTTTCTTT CASSLWYTEAFF
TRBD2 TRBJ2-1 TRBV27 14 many TGTGCCAGCAGTAATTTAGCGGGTGGCAATGAGCAGTTCTTC CASSNLAGGNEQFF
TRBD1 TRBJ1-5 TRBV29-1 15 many TGCAGCGTGACTACGGGACAGGGTTTCAATCAGCCCCAGCATTTT CSVTTGQGFNQPQHF
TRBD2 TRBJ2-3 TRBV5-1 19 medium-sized TGCGCCAGCAGCTTATCCACAGCGGGGGGCCGCTCTAGCACAGATACGCAGTATTTT CASSLSTAGGRSSTDTQYF
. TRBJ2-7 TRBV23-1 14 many TGCGCCAGCAGCCGGGACGGACACTACTACGAGCAGTACTTC CASSRDGHYYEQYF
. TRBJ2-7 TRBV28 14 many TGTGCCAGCAGTTTAAACGTCGGGCTCTACGAGCAGTACTTC CASSLNVGLYEQYF
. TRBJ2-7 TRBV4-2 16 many TGTGCCAGCAGCCAGATTGGGAATACTCCAGGGAGGGAGCAGTACTTC CASSQIGNTPGREQYF
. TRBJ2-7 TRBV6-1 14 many TGTGCCAGCAGTGACCCGGGCAGCTCCTACGAGCAGTACTTC CASSDPGSSYEQYF
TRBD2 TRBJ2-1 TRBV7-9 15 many TGTGCCAGCAGCCCGGGGGGGAGCTCCTACAATGAGCAGTTCTTC CASSPGGSSYNEQFF
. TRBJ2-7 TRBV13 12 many TGTGCCAGCAGCTTAGCTACCTACGAGCAGTACTTC CASSLATYEQYF
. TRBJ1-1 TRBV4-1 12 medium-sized TGCGCCAGCAGCCAAGGATCTTCTGAAGCTTTCTTT CASSQGSSEAFF
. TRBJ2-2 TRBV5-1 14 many TGCGCCAGCAGCTTGTGGGCTAACACCGGGGAGCTGTTTTTT CASSLWANTGELFF
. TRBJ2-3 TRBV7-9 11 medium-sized TGTGCCAGCAGCGTCACAGATACGCAGTATTTT CASSVTDTQYF
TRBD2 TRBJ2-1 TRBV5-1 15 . TGCGCCAGCAGCTTGGAGGGACTAGCGACGAATGAGCAGTTCTTC CASSLEGLATNEQFF